This is a list of T cell receptor beta chains from one sample in a study of human T cells and chemical hapten exposure. MiXCR was run by TCRdb on the RACE reads, yielding one entry per CDR3 protein. Counted here are about 45,000 distinct CDR3 sequences, about 4.8% occurring once; the ten biggest clones make up approximately 6.3%. The sequencing sample was made of whole blood. These receptors were obtained from a human donor in good health. Some clones in this sample may be carry-over from other donors' samples. Each CDR3 is given with its conserved first and last residue. D genes are given only for firm matches. Size is stated for part of the rows, as once, few or many counts, or as a class when the clone is expanded.

TRBD1 many TRBJ2-1 TRBV10-3 TGTGCCATCAGTTCAGGGGGCACCTCCTACAATGAGCAGTTCTTC CAISSGGTSYNEQFF
TRBD2 many TRBJ2-2 TRBV9 TGTGCCAGCAGCATCTTCCCCGGGACTAGCGGGACCGGGGAGCTGTTTTTT CASSIFPGTSGTGELFF
- many TRBJ1-1 TRBV18 TGTGCCAGCTCACCATCACAGCTTGGACTGAACACTGAAGCTTTCTTT CASSPSQLGLNTEAFF
TRBD2 many TRBJ2-1 TRBV5-1 TGCGCCAGCAGCTTGGCTGGGCTAGCGGGAGGGCCATCCAATGAGCAGTTCTTC CASSLAGLAGGPSNEQFF
- many TRBJ1-1 TRBV28 TGTGCCAGCAGTACTGCAAATTTGAACACTGAAGCTTTCTTT CASSTANLNTEAFF
- - TRBJ1-5 TRBV24-1 TGTGCCACCAGTCCGAGGAGAAGCAATCAGCCCCAGCATTTT CATSPRRSNQPQHF
- many TRBJ1-1 TRBV6-1 TGTGCCAGCAGTGAAAACCAAAACACTGAAGCTTTCTTT CASSENQNTEAFF
- - TRBJ1-3 TRBV5-1 TGCGCCAGCACGGGAACGCACTCTGGAAACACCATATATTTT CASTGTHSGNTIYF
TRBD2 few TRBJ2-7 TRBV28 TGTGCCAGCAGTCCACAGCTAGCGGGCCTCTACGAGCAGTACTTC CASSPQLAGLYEQYF
TRBD2 many TRBJ2-1 TRBV27 TGTGCCAGCAGTAGAATAGCGGGAGTTAACTATGAGCAGTTCTTC CASSRIAGVNYEQFF
- many TRBJ2-1 TRBV3-1 TGTGCCAGCAGCCAAGTAGCCGGGGACGTGGACAATGAGCAGTTCTTC CASSQVAGDVDNEQFF
TRBD2 many TRBJ2-1 TRBV20-1 TGCAGTGCTAGAGACGGCGGGAGGGCGACAAGGGAATTCTTC CSARDGGRATREFF
- few TRBJ1-2 TRBV11-2 TGTGCCAGCAGCTTAGCTCCTGGCGGGGCTGGCTATGGCTACACCTTC CASSLAPGGAGYGYTF
- few TRBJ1-2 TRBV7-3 TGTGCCAGCAGCTTAAATAGTGGCAGCTATGGCTACACCTTC CASSLNSGSYGYTF
- - TRBJ2-7 TRBV19 TGTGCCAGTACCAGGACCCTCCTCTCCTACGAGCAGTACTTC CASTRTLLSYEQYF
- - TRBJ2-2 TRBV6-5 TGTGCCAGCAGTTACAGTAAGGAGCCCACCGGGGAGCTGTTTTTT CASSYSKEPTGELFF
- few TRBJ2-7 TRBV7-6 TGTGCCAGCAGCCACGGGTGGGCGGGCCGTTCCTACGAGCAGTACTTC CASSHGWAGRSYEQYF
TRBD2 many TRBJ2-3 TRBV3-1 TGTGCCAGCAGCCTCACTAGCGCCACCACCCATACGCAGTATTTT CASSLTSATTHTQYF
- few TRBJ2-7 TRBV11-2 TGTGCCAGCAGCCCCACGGCGGGACCCAGCGGCGCCTACGAGCAGTACTTC CASSPTAGPSGAYEQYF
TRBD1 few TRBJ2-1 TRBV18 TGTGCCAGCTCACCACTCCCTGACAGGGTCTACGAGCAGTTCTTC CASSPLPDRVYEQFF
- many TRBJ1-4 TRBV25-1 TGTGCCAGCAGTGAATATAAGGCGGCAGTCGCAACTAATGAAAAACTGTTTTTT CASSEYKAAVATNEKLFF
- many TRBJ1-1 TRBV28 TGTGCCAGCAGTTTATCGAGGGAAGCTTTCTTT CASSLSREAFF
- many TRBJ1-6 TRBV4-1 TGCGCCAGCAGCCAAGTACTGGGCCAGGTTAATTCACCCCTCCACTTT CASSQVLGQVNSPLHF
TRBD1 - TRBJ1-1 TRBV20-1 TGCAGTGCCTTCAATCCAGGGGGCGCCCGAACTGAAGCTTTCTTT CSAFNPGGARTEAFF
TRBD1 - TRBJ2-3 TRBV10-3 TGTGCCATCAGTGATTCCGGGACAGGGTACACAGATACGCAGTATTTT CAISDSGTGYTDTQYF
TRBD2 - TRBJ2-7 TRBV2 TGTGCCAGCAGGAGCGGGAGGGGAAGAGAGCAGTACTTC CASRSGRGREQYF
- many TRBJ2-7 TRBV30 TGTGCCTGGAGCGGGGGGCTCCAGGGCTACGAGCAGTACTTC CAWSGGLQGYEQYF
- many TRBJ2-4 TRBV28 TGTGCCAGCAGCTTAAATATAAAAAACATTCAGTACTTC CASSLNIKNIQYF
- many TRBJ2-1 TRBV6-5 TGTGCCAGCAGTTACTCGTGGCGGGACGAGCAGTTCTTC CASSYSWRDEQFF
- many TRBJ1-2 TRBV30 TGTGCCTGTCTCCTATCCCGGGCAGGGTTCTATGGCTACACCTTC CACLLSRAGFYGYTF
- few TRBJ2-3 TRBV6-5 TGTGTGGTAGCGGCTAGCACAGATACGCAGTATTTT CVVAASTDTQYF
- many TRBJ2-2 TRBV3-1 TGTGCCAGCAGCCAGGCCCGAGGGGCCGGGGAGCTGTTTTTT CASSQARGAGELFF
TRBD1 many TRBJ2-3 TRBV11-2 TGTGCCAGCAGCTCCGGACAGGGAACAATCACAGATACGCAGTATTTT CASSSGQGTITDTQYF
- few TRBJ2-7 TRBV7-9 TGTGCCAGCAGCTTAGCTAGCAAGTACGAGCAGTACTTC CASSLASKYEQYF
- - TRBJ2-7 TRBV24-1 TGTGCCACCAGAGCCGGGACCTCCTACGAGCAGTACTTC CATRAGTSYEQYF
- many TRBJ1-5 TRBV28 TGTGCCAGCAGTCTACGGCCTACGAATCAGCCCCAGCATTTT CASSLRPTNQPQHF
- many TRBJ1-1 TRBV5-4 TGTGCCAGCAGCACCCCGCCTCAGAACACTGAAGCTTTCTTT CASSTPPQNTEAFF
- many TRBJ2-2 TRBV14 TGTGCCAGCAGCCAAGGTTTCTACGAGGAAGCCTTTTCCGGGGAGCTGTTTTTT CASSQGFYEEAFSGELFF
- many TRBJ2-7 TRBV7-6 TGTGCCAGCAGTTCAGATTTCTCCTACGAGCAGTACTTC CASSSDFSYEQYF
TRBD1 many TRBJ2-3 TRBV15 TGTGCCACCCAACTGCTCAACAGGGGGCAAAGCACAGATACGCAGTATTTT CATQLLNRGQSTDTQYF